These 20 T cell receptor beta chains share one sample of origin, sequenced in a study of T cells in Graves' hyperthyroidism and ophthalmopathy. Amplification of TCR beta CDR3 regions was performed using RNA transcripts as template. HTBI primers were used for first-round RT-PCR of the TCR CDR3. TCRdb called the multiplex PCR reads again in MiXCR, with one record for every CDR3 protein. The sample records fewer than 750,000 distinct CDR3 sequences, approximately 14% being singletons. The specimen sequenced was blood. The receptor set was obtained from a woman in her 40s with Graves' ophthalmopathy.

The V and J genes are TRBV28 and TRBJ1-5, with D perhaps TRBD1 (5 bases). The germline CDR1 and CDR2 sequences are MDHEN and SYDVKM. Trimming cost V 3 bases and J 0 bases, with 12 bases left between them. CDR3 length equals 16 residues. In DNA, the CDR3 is TGTGCCAGCAGTTTGTCCAGGGCATATAGCAATCAGCCCCAGCATTTT. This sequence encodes CASSLSRAYSNQPQHF.

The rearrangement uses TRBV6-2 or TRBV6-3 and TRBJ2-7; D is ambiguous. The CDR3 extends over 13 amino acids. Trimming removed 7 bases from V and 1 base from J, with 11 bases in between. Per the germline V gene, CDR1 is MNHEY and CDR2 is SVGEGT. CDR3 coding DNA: TGTGCCAGCAAAAACTCCCTTTCCTACGAGCAGTACTTC. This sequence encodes CASKNSLSYEQYF.

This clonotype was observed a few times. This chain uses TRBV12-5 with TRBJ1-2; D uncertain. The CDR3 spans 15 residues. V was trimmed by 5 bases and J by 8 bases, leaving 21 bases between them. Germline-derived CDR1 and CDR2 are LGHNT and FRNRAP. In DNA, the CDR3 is TGTGCTAGTGGTCTGGAGGACGGCCCCAGTCGCGGCTACACCTTC. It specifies CASGLEDGPSRGYTF.

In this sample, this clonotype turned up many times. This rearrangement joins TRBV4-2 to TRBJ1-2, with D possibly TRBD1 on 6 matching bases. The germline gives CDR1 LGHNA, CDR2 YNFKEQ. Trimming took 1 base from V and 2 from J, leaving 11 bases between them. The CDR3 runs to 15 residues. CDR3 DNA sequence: TGTGCCAGCAGCCAAGTACTCGGGGGCAACTATGGCTACACCTTC. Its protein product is CASSQVLGGNYGYTF.

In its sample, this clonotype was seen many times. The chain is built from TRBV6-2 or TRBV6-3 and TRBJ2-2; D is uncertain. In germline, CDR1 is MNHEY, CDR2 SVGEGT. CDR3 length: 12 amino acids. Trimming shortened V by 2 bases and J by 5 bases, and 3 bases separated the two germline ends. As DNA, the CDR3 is TGTGCCAGCAGTTACACTACCGGGGAGCTGTTTTTT. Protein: CASSYTTGELFF.

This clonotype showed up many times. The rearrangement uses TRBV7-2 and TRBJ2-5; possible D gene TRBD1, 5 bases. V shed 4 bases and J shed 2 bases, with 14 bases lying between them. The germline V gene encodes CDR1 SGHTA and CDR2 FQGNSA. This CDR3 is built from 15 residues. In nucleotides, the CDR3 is TGTGCCAGCAGCTCGGGTTGGGGCGGACAAGAGACCCAGTACTTC. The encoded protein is CASSSGWGGQETQYF.

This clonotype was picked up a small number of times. The CDR3, as DNA: TGCAGTGCCGTTGCGGGGGCTAGGGCGCAAAAAATTCTCTACGAGCAGTACTTC. Translating gives CSAVAGARAQKILYEQYF. The V gene is TRBV20-1, the J gene TRBJ2-7; possible D gene TRBD2, 7 bases. Trimming cost V 6 bases and J 3 bases, with 30 bases left between them. Germline-derived CDR1 and CDR2 are DFQATT and SNEGSKA (reference sequence). The CDR3 is made up of 18 amino acids.

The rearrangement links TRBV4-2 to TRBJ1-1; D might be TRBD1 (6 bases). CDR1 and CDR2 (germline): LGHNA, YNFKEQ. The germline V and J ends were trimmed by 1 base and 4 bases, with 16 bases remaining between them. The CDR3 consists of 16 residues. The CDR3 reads CASSQGSFPRGTEAFF. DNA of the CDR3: TGTGCCAGCAGCCAAGGTAGTTTTCCCAGGGGCACTGAAGCTTTCTTT.

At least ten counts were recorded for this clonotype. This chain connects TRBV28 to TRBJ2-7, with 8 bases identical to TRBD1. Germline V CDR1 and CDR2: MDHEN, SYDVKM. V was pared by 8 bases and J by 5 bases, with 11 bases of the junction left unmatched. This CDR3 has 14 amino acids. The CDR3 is CASSMDRVGHEQYF. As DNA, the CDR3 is TGTGCCAGCTCCATGGACAGGGTGGGCCACGAGCAGTACTTC.

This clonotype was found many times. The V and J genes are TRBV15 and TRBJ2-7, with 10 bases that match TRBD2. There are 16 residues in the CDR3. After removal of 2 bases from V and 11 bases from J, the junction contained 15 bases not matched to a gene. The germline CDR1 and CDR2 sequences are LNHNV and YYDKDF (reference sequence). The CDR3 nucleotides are TGTGCCACCAGCAGATCCCGAGCCGTCGGGCTAGCGGGGGAGTACTTC. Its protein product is CATSRSRAVGLAGEYF.

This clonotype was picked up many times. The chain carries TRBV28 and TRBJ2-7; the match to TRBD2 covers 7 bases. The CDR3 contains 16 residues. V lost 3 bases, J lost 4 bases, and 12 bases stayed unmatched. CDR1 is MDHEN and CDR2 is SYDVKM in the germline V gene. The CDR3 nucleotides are TGTGCCAGCAGTTTTTATTCGGGAGGAACTATTTACGAGCAGTACTTC. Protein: CASSFYSGGTIYEQYF.

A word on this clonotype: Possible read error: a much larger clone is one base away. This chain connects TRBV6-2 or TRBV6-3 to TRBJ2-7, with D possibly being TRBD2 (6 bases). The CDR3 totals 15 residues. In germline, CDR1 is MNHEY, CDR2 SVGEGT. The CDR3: CPSSLGREYPYEQYF. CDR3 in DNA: TGTCCCAGCAGTTTGGGTCGGGAGTATCCCTACGAGCAGTACTTC.

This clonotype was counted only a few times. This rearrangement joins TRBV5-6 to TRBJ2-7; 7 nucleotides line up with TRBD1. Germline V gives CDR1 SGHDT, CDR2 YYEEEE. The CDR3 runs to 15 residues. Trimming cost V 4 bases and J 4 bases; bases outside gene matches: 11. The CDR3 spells CASSDRDRDLYEQYF. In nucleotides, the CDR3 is TGTGCCAGCAGCGATAGAGACAGGGACCTTTACGAGCAGTACTTC.

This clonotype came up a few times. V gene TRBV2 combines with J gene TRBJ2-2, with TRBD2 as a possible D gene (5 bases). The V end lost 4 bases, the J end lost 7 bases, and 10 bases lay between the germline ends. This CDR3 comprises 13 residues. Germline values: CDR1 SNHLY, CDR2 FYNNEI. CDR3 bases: TGTGCCAGCAGTGGGGAGAGTCACGGGGAGCTGTTTTTT. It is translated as CASSGESHGELFF.

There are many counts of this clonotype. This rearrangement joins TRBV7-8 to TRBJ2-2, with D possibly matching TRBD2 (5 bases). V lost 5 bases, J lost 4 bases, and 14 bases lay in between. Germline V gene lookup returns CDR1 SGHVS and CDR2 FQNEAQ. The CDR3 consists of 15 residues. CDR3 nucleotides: TGTGCCAGCAGCCCGCGCTCTAGCTCCACCGGGGAGCTGTTTTTT. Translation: CASSPRSSSTGELFF.

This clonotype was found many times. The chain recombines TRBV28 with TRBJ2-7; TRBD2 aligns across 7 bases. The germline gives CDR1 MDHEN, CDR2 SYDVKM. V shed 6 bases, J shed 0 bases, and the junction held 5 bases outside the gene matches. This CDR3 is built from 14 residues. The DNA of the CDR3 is TGTGCCAGCAGGACCGGGGGGATCTCCTACGAGCAGTACTTC. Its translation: CASRTGGISYEQYF. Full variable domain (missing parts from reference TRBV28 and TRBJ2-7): DVKVTQSSRYLVKRTGEKVFLECVQDMDHENMFWYRQDPGLGLRLIYFSYDVKMKEKGDIPEGYSVSREKKERFSLILESASTNQTSMYLCASRTGGISYEQYFGPGTRLTVT.

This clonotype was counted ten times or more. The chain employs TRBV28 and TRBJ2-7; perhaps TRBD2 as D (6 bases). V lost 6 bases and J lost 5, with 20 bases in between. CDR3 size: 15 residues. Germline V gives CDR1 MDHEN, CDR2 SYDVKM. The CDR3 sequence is CASSLDTRGRNEQYF. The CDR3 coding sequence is TGTGCCAGCAGCTTGGACACGCGGGGAAGAAACGAGCAGTACTTC.

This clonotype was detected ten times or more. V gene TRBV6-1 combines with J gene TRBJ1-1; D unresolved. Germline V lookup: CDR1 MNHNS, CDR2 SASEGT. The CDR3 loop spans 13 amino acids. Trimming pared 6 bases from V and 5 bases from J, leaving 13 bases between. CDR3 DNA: TGTGCCAGCAGACTGAAGTCGGGGACTGAAGCTTTCTTT. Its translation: CASRLKSGTEAFF.

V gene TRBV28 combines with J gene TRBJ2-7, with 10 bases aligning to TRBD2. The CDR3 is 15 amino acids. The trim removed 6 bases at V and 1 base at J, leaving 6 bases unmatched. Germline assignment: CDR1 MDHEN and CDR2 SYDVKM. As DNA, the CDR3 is TGTGCCAGCAGCCCGCATAGCGGGAGGTCCTACGAGCAGTACTTC. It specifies CASSPHSGRSYEQYF. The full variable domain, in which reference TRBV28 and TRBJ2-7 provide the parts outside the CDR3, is DVKVTQSSRYLVKRTGEKVFLECVQDMDHENMFWYRQDPGLGLRLIYFSYDVKMKEKGDIPEGYSVSREKKERFSLILESASTNQTSMYLCASSPHSGRSYEQYFGPGTRLTVT.

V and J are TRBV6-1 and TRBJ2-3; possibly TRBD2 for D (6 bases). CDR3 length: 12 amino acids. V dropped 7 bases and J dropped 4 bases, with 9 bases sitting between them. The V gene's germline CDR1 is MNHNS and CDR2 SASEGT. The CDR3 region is CASTRGPDTQYF. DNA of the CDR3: TGTGCCAGCACGCGGGGCCCAGATACGCAGTATTTT.